This paragraph reports one T cell receptor beta chain. Its specificity is unknown. The data derive from a study of read filtering for tumor transcriptome and immune sequencing. On the study more broadly: Mean patient age was approximately 66 years, range about 45 to 85; around 17 male, 14 female. RNA-seq yielded only roughly 80 to 1,300 TCR reads, IR-seq about 3.5 to 11 million. Findings and caveats of the study: Sorted CD138-negative bone marrow cells were not purified T cells. Dropping single-read clonotypes raised IR-seq and RNA-seq shared-clonotype correlation.

Trimming took 5 bases from V and 6 from J, leaving 13 bases between them. Germline-derived CDR1 and CDR2 are SEHNR and FQNEAQ (reference sequence). The CDR3 is made up of 14 amino acids. This library used 300 to 500 ng RNA and molecular barcoded adaptors spanning alpha/delta and beta/gamma chains. TCRdb processed the reads anew with MiXCR; each CDR3 protein has one entry. The repertoire holds about 41,000 distinct CDR3 sequences, with about an eighth as singletons. The source of this sequence is a donor aged 40 or over with multiple myeloma. V is TRBV7-9 and J is TRBJ2-2, with D possibly being TRBD2 (5 bases). Sequencing was performed on a population of CD138-negative cells sorted from bone marrow. The CDR3 spells CASSPDGGPGELFF. The CDR3 DNA reads TGTGCCAGCAGCCCCGACGGCGGGCCCGGGGAGCTGTTTTTT. Full variable domain (remainder filled in from reference TRBV7-9 and TRBJ2-2): DTGVSQNPRHKITKRGQNVTFRCDPISEHNRLYWYRQTLGQGPEFLTYFQNEAQLEKSRLLSDRFSAERPKGSFSTLEIQRTEQGDSAMYLCASSPDGGPGELFFGEGSRLTVL.